This is a list of T cell receptor beta chains from one sample in a study of T-cell reconstitution after alpha-beta-depleted transplantation in children. TCRdb itself ran the PCR reads through MiXCR, one entry per CDR3 protein. The data hold over 15,000 distinct CDR3 sequences, with roughly 4.7% observed a single time. Material: PBMCs, obtained before TCRalphabeta/CD19-depleted stem cell transplant. The origin of the receptors is a boy between 5 and 17 years old with acute lymphoblastic leukemia, due to receive a stem cell transplant. Both conserved end residues are part of each CDR3. Each record gives: V gene, J gene, clone size, D gene, CDR3 DNA, CDR3 protein. The D gene is left open where the match is weak. Not every row has a clone size; where given, it reads once, few, many or a size class.

>TRBV6-2/TRBV6-3|TRBJ1-1|NA|TRBD1
TGTGCCAGCAATGACAGGGAGAACACTGAAGCTTTCTTT
CASNDRENTEAFF
>TRBV4-1|TRBJ2-7|many|NA
TGCGCCAGCAGCCAAGCCGGGGCTACCTACGAGCAGTACTTC
CASSQAGATYEQYF
>TRBV5-1|TRBJ2-3|many|NA
TGCGCCAGCAGCTTGGGGGACTTGAGCACAGATACGCAGTATTTT
CASSLGDLSTDTQYF
>TRBV14|TRBJ2-5|many|TRBD1
TGTGCCAGCAGCCAGGAGGACAGGGTTTTAGAGACCCAGTACTTC
CASSQEDRVLETQYF
>TRBV10-3|TRBJ2-7|many|TRBD1
TGTGCCATCAGACCCGGGACAGGGGCTAACTACGAGCAGTACTTC
CAIRPGTGANYEQYF
>TRBV11-2|TRBJ2-1|many|NA
TGTGCCAGCAGCTTAGAATCTAGCGACTCCTCGATTCGGTTCTTC
CASSLESSDSSIRFF
>TRBV20-1|TRBJ1-2|many|NA
TGCAGTGCTAGGCACATAAACTATGGCTACACCTTC
CSARHINYGYTF
>TRBV28|TRBJ2-1|many|NA
TGTGCCAGCAGTTTAGACCGTCAGCCCAATGAGCAGTTCTTC
CASSLDRQPNEQFF
>TRBV5-5|TRBJ1-5|many|NA
TGTGCCAGCAGCTTGGGACGGCTCAATCAGCCCCAGCATTTT
CASSLGRLNQPQHF
>TRBV5-5|TRBJ2-2|many|NA
TGTGCCAGCAGCCCTCGTATACTTGGGTCTACGAACACCGGGGAGCTGTTTTTT
CASSPRILGSTNTGELFF
>TRBV6-2/TRBV6-3|TRBJ1-1|many|NA
TGTGCCAGCAGTCTGTCGGACAGAAACACTGAAGCTTTCTTT
CASSLSDRNTEAFF
>TRBV28|TRBJ1-4|medium-sized|NA
TGTGCCAGCGGGAGACAGGAACGGGGCGAAAAACTGTTTTTT
CASGRQERGEKLFF
>TRBV25-1|TRBJ1-1|many|NA
TGTGCCAGCAGTCTACCCGGGGCTGACACTGAAGCTTTCTTT
CASSLPGADTEAFF
>TRBV28|TRBJ1-1|medium-sized|TRBD1
TGTGCCAGCAGTTTTGACAGGGGTGATGAAGCTTTCTTT
CASSFDRGDEAFF
>TRBV3-1|TRBJ2-3|many|NA
TGTGCCAGCAGTCTACCCGACGGGTACACGAATACGCAGTATTTT
CASSLPDGYTNTQYF
>TRBV7-8|TRBJ2-1|many|TRBD1
TGTGCCAGCAGGCCTCGACAGGGGGCTAGAGAGCAGTTCTTC
CASRPRQGAREQFF
>TRBV11-2|TRBJ2-3|many|NA
TGTGCCAGCAGCAAACGCGGCGGGTCTTCTAGCACAGATACGCAGTATTTT
CASSKRGGSSSTDTQYF
>TRBV7-9|TRBJ2-7|medium-sized|TRBD1
TGTGCCAGCAGCGCATCCGGGACAGTGGACTACGAGCAGTACTTC
CASSASGTVDYEQYF
>TRBV6-2/TRBV6-3|TRBJ1-5|many|TRBD1
TGTGCCAGCAGTTACGACAGGGTATGGGGTCAGCCCCAGCATTTT
CASSYDRVWGQPQHF
>TRBV28|TRBJ2-2|many|NA
TGTGCCAGCAGTTCCCTGGGAGGCGGGGAGCTGTTTTTT
CASSSLGGGELFF
>TRBV18|TRBJ2-5|many|TRBD2
TGTGCCAGCTCACCCCCCGGACTAGCGGGGAAAGGGACCCAGTACTTC
CASSPPGLAGKGTQYF
>TRBV7-8|TRBJ1-2|many|TRBD1
TGTGCCAGCAGCTCCTGGGACAGGGAAGGCTATGGCTACACCTTC
CASSSWDREGYGYTF
>TRBV2|TRBJ2-5|many|NA
TGTGCCAGGGGAAGACGTCGTGAGACCCAGTACTTC
CARGRRRETQYF
>TRBV2|TRBJ2-1|many|TRBD2
TGTGCCAGCAGGGGGACTAGCGACCCCAATGAGCAGTTCTTC
CASRGTSDPNEQFF
>TRBV12-3/TRBV12-4|TRBJ2-7|many|TRBD2
TGTGCCAGCAGTTTGGCTAGCGGGTACGAGCAGTACTTC
CASSLASGYEQYF
>TRBV19|TRBJ1-1|NA|NA
TGTGCCAGTAGTGTTACCGGGACGGGGAACACTGAAGCTTTCTTT
CASSVTGTGNTEAFF
>TRBV20-1|TRBJ1-5|many|TRBD1
TGCAGTGCTAGGGGCAGGGGGTCCACTCAGCCCCAGCATTTT
CSARGRGSTQPQHF
>TRBV27|TRBJ2-3|many|TRBD1
TGTGCCAGCAGCTTCAGGGGGCCAGATACGCAGTATTTT
CASSFRGPDTQYF
>TRBV28|TRBJ2-7|many|TRBD2
TGTGCCAGCAGTTATGCGGGAGGGCCTCTTGAGGTCCACGAGCAGTACTTC
CASSYAGGPLEVHEQYF